The 15 T cell receptor beta chains reported below all come from one sample, sequenced in a study of cytomegalovirus exposure and HLA in healthy donors. Primers for the PCR totalled 60 Vbeta and 13 Jbeta. TCRdb's table, derived via immunoSEQ multiplex PCR, lists solely in-frame clones and lacks some. The sample contains 130,000 to 150,000 clones, 80% to 90% of which appear only once. The sequencing input was PBMCs. The receptors were sampled from a boy aged 2 to 10 in good health and CMV-seronegative.

The chain carries TRBV7-9 and TRBJ1-1; D gene ambiguous. Trimming left V 3 bases short and J 7 bases short, with 6 bases between. The CDR3 length is 11 residues. The V gene's germline CDR1 is SEHNR and CDR2 FQNEAQ (reference sequence). CDR3 region: CASSLGSEAFF. Here the CDR3 DNA reads TGTGCCAGCAGCTTGGGGAGTGAAGCTTTCTTT.

This chain uses TRBV5-1 with TRBJ2-5; possibly TRBD2 for D (5 bases). The DNA end is a closer match to TRBJ2-7, so the J assignment may be wrong. The CDR3 spans 16 residues. In germline, CDR1 is SGHRS, CDR2 YFSETQ. The CDR3 is CASTTVPGSPSLEQYF. The CDR3 DNA reads TGCGCCAGCACAACAGTACCGGGATCCCCTTCTCTCGAGCAGTACTTC.

The chain carries TRBV28 and TRBJ2-7; 8 positions agree with TRBD2. CDR3 size: 18 residues. J lost 2 bases, V lost 4 bases, and 16 bases had no gene match. The germline CDR1 and CDR2 sequences are MDHEN and SYDVKM. Here the CDR3 reads CASSSPSRSSGRTYEQYF. Written as DNA, the CDR3 is TGTGCCAGCAGTTCCCCCTCGAGGTCTAGCGGGCGTACCTACGAGCAGTACTTC.

The genes are TRBV7-9 and TRBJ1-2; D is unclear. There are 16 residues in the CDR3. Trimming took 4 bases from V and 3 from J, leaving 18 bases between them. Germline V gives CDR1 SEHNR, CDR2 FQNEAQ (reference sequence). The DNA of the CDR3 is TGTGCCAGCAGCTCGTTGAGAGGGCCGAGTGACTATGGCTACACCTTC. Translation: CASSSLRGPSDYGYTF.

The rearrangement joins TRBV2 to TRBJ1-1; TRBD1 matches at 7 bases. With V trimmed by 9 bases and J by 4 bases, 11 bases remained unmatched. Germline lookup yields CDR1 SNHLY and CDR2 FYNNEI. CDR3 length: 14 residues. CDR3 in DNA: TGTGCCAGTGGCAAGGGACAGAAGACCACTGAAGCTTTCTTT. Protein sequence: CASGKGQKTTEAFF. Drawing the rest from reference TRBV2 and TRBJ1-1, the complete variable domain is EPEVTQTPSHQVTQMGQEVILRCVPISNHLYFYWYRQILGQKVEFLVSFYNNEISEKSEIFDDQFSVERPDGSNFTLKIRSTKLEDSAMYFCASGKGQKTTEAFFGQGTRLTVV.

The chain is built from TRBV5-1 and TRBJ2-5, with 9 bases matching TRBD2. The J call may be faulty, since TRBJ2-7 better matches the DNA end. CDR1 is SGHRS and CDR2 is YFSETQ in the germline V gene. There are 14 residues in the CDR3. The CDR3 sequence is CASSLAGFLYEQYF. The CDR3 bases are TGCGCCAGCAGCCTAGCGGGGTTCTTGTACGAGCAGTACTTC.

In its sample, this clone was seen once. This rearrangement joins TRBV5-4 to TRBJ2-3; 16 nucleotides agree with TRBD2. The CDR3 length is 18 residues. Trimming at V came to 4 bases and at J to 0 bases, leaving 5 bases not matched to a gene. Germline lookup yields CDR1 SGHNT and CDR2 YYREEE (reference sequence). CDR3 sequence reads: CASSAPGLAGGSTDTQYF. The CDR3 DNA reads TGTGCCAGCAGCGCCCCGGGACTAGCGGGAGGGAGCACAGATACGCAGTATTTT.

On this clone: This CDR3 is also generated by other DNA sequences in the sample. The gene calls are TRBV6-5 and TRBJ1-2; 10 bases match TRBD1. The CDR3 consists of 13 residues. Per the germline V gene, CDR1 is MNHEY and CDR2 is SVGAGI. With V trimmed by 8 bases and J by 6 bases, 6 bases remained unmatched. CDR3 nucleotides: TGTGCCAGCTCCCGGACAGGGGGGCATGGCTACACCTTC. This encodes CASSRTGGHGYTF.

This chain links TRBV11-2 with TRBJ1-1; perhaps TRBD1 as D (6 bases). Trimming removed 2 bases at V and 3 bases at J, with 13 bases between. The CDR3 covers 15 residues. Germline CDR1 and CDR2: SGHAT and FQNNGV. CDR3 DNA: TGTGCCAGCAGCTTATTGCAGGGGTTCCACACTGAAGCTTTCTTT. This gives the protein CASSLLQGFHTEAFF.

The genes are TRBV5-5 and TRBJ2-5, with 11 bases aligning to TRBD2. Germline V gives CDR1 SGHKS, CDR2 YYEKEE (reference sequence). This CDR3 spans 15 amino acids. Germline trimming cut 4 bases from V and 4 bases from J; bases unmatched to any gene: 6. CDR3 sequence: CASSLAGGGGETQYF. The CDR3 region has the DNA TGTGCCAGCAGCCTAGCGGGGGGCGGTGGAGAGACCCAGTACTTC.

This chain connects TRBV4-1 to TRBJ2-2; D is ambiguous. CDR3 length equals 14 residues. Germline lookup yields CDR1 MGHRA and CDR2 YSYEKL. V lost 3 bases and J 4 bases, leaving 9 bases between the germline ends. CDR3 region: CASSQSAITGELFF. CDR3 coding DNA: TGCGCCAGCAGCCAGAGCGCCATCACCGGGGAGCTGTTTTTT.

The table lists this clone with a count of one. The chain couples TRBV29-1 to TRBJ1-5, with 8 bases matching TRBD1. The CDR3 loop spans 15 amino acids. Germline V gene sequence: CDR1 SQVTM, CDR2 ANQGSEA. The V and J ends lost 4 bases and 2 bases, in that order; junction bases with no gene match: 7. CDR3 amino acids: CSVVGTGIGNQPQHF. CDR3 DNA: TGCAGCGTTGTCGGGACAGGCATAGGCAATCAGCCCCAGCATTTT.

The gene calls are TRBV5-1 and TRBJ2-7; D is uncertain. Germline V gives CDR1 SGHRS, CDR2 YFSETQ. V lost 4 bases and J lost 3, with 5 bases in between. The CDR3 consists of 11 residues. The CDR3 region has the DNA TGCGCCAGCAGCGCAGACTACGAGCAGTACTTC. As protein: CASSADYEQYF.

This clone was counted a few times. The genes are TRBV19 and TRBJ1-1; D might be TRBD1 (5 bases). Trimming took 3 bases from V and 6 from J, leaving 17 bases between them. Germline V gene sequence: CDR1 LNHDA, CDR2 SQIVND (reference sequence). The CDR3 is 15 amino acids. Here the CDR3 DNA reads TGTGCCAGTAGTATTCCCCAGGGTAGGCAATCTGAAGCTTTCTTT. Protein: CASSIPQGRQSEAFF.

The gene calls are TRBV18 and TRBJ1-1; a weak D match, TRBD1 (6 bases). Germline-derived CDR1 and CDR2 are KGHSH and LQKENI. This CDR3 spans 14 amino acids. The V end was cut by 1 base, the J end by 5 bases, with 11 bases between. CDR3 region: CASSPQGGDTEAFF. The CDR3 DNA reads TGTGCCAGCTCACCACAAGGGGGTGATACTGAAGCTTTCTTT.